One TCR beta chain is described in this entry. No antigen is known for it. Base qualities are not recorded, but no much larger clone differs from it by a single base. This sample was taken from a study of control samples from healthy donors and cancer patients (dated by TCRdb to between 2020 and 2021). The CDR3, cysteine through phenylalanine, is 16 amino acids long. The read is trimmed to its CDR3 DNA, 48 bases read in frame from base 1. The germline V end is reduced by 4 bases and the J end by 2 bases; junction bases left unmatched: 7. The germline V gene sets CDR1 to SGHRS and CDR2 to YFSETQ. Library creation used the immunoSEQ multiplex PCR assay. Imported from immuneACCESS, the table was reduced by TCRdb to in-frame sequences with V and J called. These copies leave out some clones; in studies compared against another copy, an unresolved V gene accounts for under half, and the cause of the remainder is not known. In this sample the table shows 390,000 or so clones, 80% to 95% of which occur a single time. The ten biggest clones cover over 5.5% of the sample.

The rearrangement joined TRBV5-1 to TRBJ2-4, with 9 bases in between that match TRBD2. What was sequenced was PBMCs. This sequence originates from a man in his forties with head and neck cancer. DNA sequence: TGCGCCAGCAGCCCAGGGCTAGCGGGGCCCAAAAACATTCAGTACTTC. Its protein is CASSPGLAGPKNIQYF.